A single sample is the source of the 32 T cell receptor beta chains below, sequenced in a study of CD4+ T cells in melanoma. Method: immunoSEQ multiplex PCR; TCRdb's copy keeps in-frame clones and lacks some. The table shows about 10,000 clones, with around 62% occurring only once. Sequencing was performed on cells from a culture (not recorded whether cultured in vitro). These receptors all stem from a human donor with melanoma.

The chain links TRBV7-9 to TRBJ2-1; 8 bases agree with TRBD2. This CDR3 comprises 16 residues. Germline-derived CDR1 and CDR2 are SEHNR and FQNEAQ (reference sequence). Trimming at V came to 5 bases and at J to 0 bases, leaving 6 bases not matched to a gene. CDR3 protein: CASSPKRGSSYNEQFF. The CDR3 DNA follows: TGTGCCAGCAGCCCAAAGCGGGGGAGCTCCTACAATGAGCAGTTCTTC.

The gene calls are TRBV5-5 and TRBJ1-6; D is undetermined. V lost 5 bases, J lost 10 bases, and 13 bases lay in between. The CDR3 totals 13 residues. Germline V lookup: CDR1 SGHKS, CDR2 YYEKEE (reference sequence). This CDR3 is CASRMGSESPLHF. The CDR3 region has the DNA TGTGCCAGCAGGATGGGTAGCGAATCACCCCTCCACTTT.

The V call is TRBV5-1, the J call TRBJ2-1; 10 bases are a match to TRBD1. CDR1 and CDR2 from the germline V gene are SGHRS and YFSETQ. After removal of 4 bases from V and 5 bases from J, the junction contained 6 bases not matched to a gene. The CDR3 covers 15 residues. CDR3 in amino acids: CASSGTGVSHNEQFF. In DNA, the CDR3 is TGCGCCAGCAGCGGGACAGGGGTGAGCCACAATGAGCAGTTCTTC.

The chain uses TRBV7-2 and TRBJ1-1, with 8 bases that match TRBD1. The J segment lost 5 bases and the V segment lost 4 bases, leaving 3 bases of the junction unmatched. The CDR3 is made up of 13 amino acids. Germline V CDR1 and CDR2: SGHTA, FQGNSA. CDR3 coding DNA: TGTGCCAGCAGCTCGGACAGGGTAACTGAAGCTTTCTTT. Translated: CASSSDRVTEAFF. The entire variable domain, with the rest obtained from reference TRBV7-2 and TRBJ1-1, is as follows: GAGVSQSPSNKVTEKGKDVELRCDPISGHTALYWYRQSLGQGLEFLIYFQGNSAPDKSGLPSDRFSAERTGGSVSTLTIQRTQQEDSAVYLCASSSDRVTEAFFGQGTRLTVV.

The chain uses TRBV18 and TRBJ1-5; D is unresolved. Germline CDR1 and CDR2: KGHSH and LQKENI. V dropped 3 bases and J dropped 3 bases, with 12 bases sitting between them. The CDR3 runs 15 residues. Written as DNA, the CDR3 is TGTGCCAGCTCACCTACCACACAGACCAATCAGCCCCAGCATTTT. It translates to CASSPTTQTNQPQHF.

J is TRBJ1-2 and V is TRBV20-1; D remains unclear. The CDR3 runs 11 residues. Between the trimmed V and J ends, which lost 7 bases and 4 bases, there was a span of 10 bases. Germline CDR1 DFQATT, CDR2 SNEGSKA (reference sequence). This chain's CDR3 is CSVSGIYGYTF. The CDR3 DNA is TGCAGTGTTTCCGGGATCTATGGCTACACCTTC.

The chain is built from TRBV6-5 and TRBJ1-5; weak D call: TRBD1 (5 bases). Germline V CDR1 and CDR2: MNHEY, SVGAGI. The V end lost 6 bases, the J end lost 4 bases, and 7 bases lay between the germline ends. The CDR3 is made up of 12 amino acids. The CDR3 bases are TGTGCCAGCAGGCCAGGGAATCAGCCCCAGCATTTT. Amino acids: CASRPGNQPQHF.

This clone was detected only once. J is TRBJ1-1 and V is TRBV11-1; D remains unclear. The CDR3 is made up of 13 amino acids. The V and J ends lost 8 bases and 2 bases respectively, with 12 bases between them. Germline CDR1 reads SGHAT; CDR2 reads FQDESV (reference sequence). The CDR3 DNA sequence: TGTGCCAGCTCGAGCCGGGGTAACACTGAAGCTTTCTTT. It yields the protein CASSSRGNTEAFF.

This chain uses TRBV11-2 with TRBJ1-3, with D perhaps TRBD1 (6 bases). Trimming cost V 1 base and J 5 bases, with 18 bases left between them. CDR3 length: 17 amino acids. The germline CDR1 and CDR2 sequences are SGHAT and FQNNGV. Written as DNA, the CDR3 is TGTGCCAGCAGCTTAGTGGGGGCCGGGACACCAAGAAACACCATATATTTT. Amino acid sequence: CASSLVGAGTPRNTIYF.

The V and J genes are TRBV7-9 and TRBJ2-3; perhaps TRBD2 as D (5 bases). The germline V and J ends were trimmed by 6 bases and 0 bases, with 13 bases remaining between them. The CDR3 has 15 amino acids. The germline gives CDR1 SEHNR, CDR2 FQNEAQ (reference sequence). The CDR3, as DNA: TGTGCCAGCAGTCCACTAGTTTGGAGCACAGATACGCAGTATTTT. Translated, it gives CASSPLVWSTDTQYF.

The chain combines TRBV5-4 with TRBJ2-5; the match to TRBD2 covers 16 bases. Per germline, CDR1 SGHNT and CDR2 YYREEE (reference sequence). CDR3 size: 16 residues. Trimming at V came to 4 bases and at J to 4 bases, leaving 4 bases not matched to a gene. CDR3 sequence: CASSDGTSGGAETQYF. Here the CDR3 DNA reads TGTGCCAGCAGCGACGGGACTAGCGGGGGGGCAGAGACCCAGTACTTC.

The table lists this clone with a count of one. The rearrangement links TRBV25-1 to TRBJ2-1, with D hard to call. Germline CDR1 MGHDK, CDR2 SYGVNS. V was shortened by 6 bases and J by 8 bases, with 14 bases between the two germline ends. This CDR3 spans 13 amino acids. The DNA of the CDR3 is TGTGCCAGCAGGGAGCCTGGGTCTTATGAGCAGTTCTTC. Translated: CASREPGSYEQFF.

In this sample, this clone turned up a few times. Other DNA sequences of this sample code for an identical CDR3. This chain joins TRBV2 and TRBJ2-7; D gene ambiguous. Trimming pared 4 bases from V and 1 base from J, leaving 8 bases between. The germline V gene has CDR1 SNHLY and CDR2 FYNNEI. The CDR3 covers 13 residues. CDR3 loop: CASSVPLSYEQYF. The CDR3 bases are TGTGCCAGCAGTGTTCCTCTTTCCTACGAGCAGTACTTC.

The chain carries TRBV4-2 and TRBJ2-5, with 12 bases identical to TRBD2. Germline V gene lookup returns CDR1 LGHNA and CDR2 YNFKEQ. J lost 7 bases, V lost 1 base, and 1 base had no gene match. The CDR3 totals 14 residues. CDR3 in amino acids: CASSQASGGGTQYF. CDR3 DNA sequence: TGTGCCAGCAGCCAAGCTAGCGGGGGGGGGACCCAGTACTTC.

This clone was counted a single time. The genes are TRBV2 and TRBJ2-5, with D perhaps given as TRBD1 or TRBD2 (5 bases each). V was trimmed by 6 bases and J by 8 bases, leaving 25 bases between them. The length of the CDR3 is 16 residues. CDR1 and CDR2 (germline): SNHLY, FYNNEI. CDR3 coding DNA: TGTGCCAGCAGGCCCGAAGGAGGACCTGGGGGTCGTACCCAGTACTTC. It translates to CASRPEGGPGGRTQYF.

The chain uses TRBV27 and TRBJ2-4; D is undetermined. The CDR3 has 14 amino acids. Germline CDR1 reads MNHEY; CDR2 reads SMNVEV (reference sequence). V lost 3 bases and J 8 bases, leaving 14 bases between the germline ends. CDR3 nucleotides: TGTGCCAGCAGTTTTGGGCTCAGCAAGCACATTCAGTACTTC. Its translation is CASSFGLSKHIQYF.

This clone has just a few counts. The V and J genes are TRBV30 and TRBJ1-1; 9 bases map to TRBD1. The CDR3 spans 12 residues. The ends lost 1 base at V and 12 bases at J; junction bases unmatched: 6. Germline V gene sequence: CDR1 GTSNPN, CDR2 SVGIG (reference sequence). The CDR3 loop is CAWSADRGSTFF. The CDR3 DNA sequence: TGTGCCTGGAGTGCTGACAGGGGGTCGACTTTCTTT.

V and J are TRBV5-1 and TRBJ2-5; D possibly corresponds to TRBD2 (7 bases). V was shortened by 4 bases and J by 1 base, with 11 bases between the two germline ends. Germline-derived CDR1 and CDR2 are SGHRS and YFSETQ. This CDR3 is 14 amino acids long. CDR3 sequence reads: CASSGGGSQETQYF. DNA of the CDR3: TGCGCCAGCAGCGGCGGGGGCAGCCAAGAGACCCAGTACTTC. Full variable domain (rest looked up from reference TRBV5-1 and TRBJ2-5): KAGVTQTPRYLIKTRGQQVTLSCSPISGHRSVSWYQQTPGQGLQFLFEYFSETQRNKGNFPGRFSGRQFSNSRSEMNVSTLELGDSALYLCASSGGGSQETQYFGPGTRLLVL.

This clone was detected a few times. As DNA, the CDR3 is TGTGCCAGCAGCCGTCAATACCGGTCACCCCTCCACTTT. It yields the protein CASSRQYRSPLHF. The chain couples TRBV11-2 to TRBJ1-6; D is unclear. In germline, CDR1 is SGHAT, CDR2 FQNNGV. This CDR3 is built from 13 residues. Trimming left V 5 bases short and J 10 bases short, with 12 bases between.

This chain uses TRBV19 with TRBJ2-3, with D hard to call. CDR1 LNHDA and CDR2 SQIVND come from the germline V gene (reference sequence). The V end lost 6 bases, the J end lost 1 base, and 14 bases lay between the germline ends. CDR3 length equals 15 residues. As DNA, the CDR3 is TGTGCCAGTAGACCTCCCGGGCTTCGCACAGATACGCAGTATTTT. Encoded protein: CASRPPGLRTDTQYF.

This clone was seen more than once but under ten times. The chain uses TRBV5-4 and TRBJ1-2, with D possibly matching TRBD1 (6 bases). Germline CDR1 reads SGHNT; CDR2 reads YYREEE (reference sequence). Trimming removed 9 bases at V and 6 bases at J, with 15 bases between. This CDR3 has 12 amino acids. The CDR3 is CATQDRSHGYTF. As DNA, the CDR3 is TGTGCCACCCAGGACAGAAGTCATGGCTACACCTTC.

The chain uses TRBV7-3 and TRBJ1-2; D is possibly TRBD1 (5 bases). The CDR3 length is 14 residues. Germline V gene sequence: CDR1 SGHTA, CDR2 FQGTGA. With 5 bases removed from V and 0 bases from J, the gap between germline ends came to 10 bases. In DNA, the CDR3 is TGTGCCAGCAGCCCCACGGGGGCTAACTATGGCTACACCTTC. Protein product: CASSPTGANYGYTF.

The V call is TRBV11-2, the J call TRBJ2-2, with D uncertain. The CDR3 has 13 amino acids. The germline gives CDR1 SGHAT, CDR2 FQNNGV. V gave up 1 base and J gave up 6 bases, with 6 bases separating them. CDR3 amino acids: CASSLVGSGELFF. The CDR3 bases are TGTGCCAGCAGCTTAGTTGGTTCCGGGGAGCTGTTTTTT. Variable domain in full (rest from reference TRBV11-2 and TRBJ2-2): EAGVAQSPRYKIIEKRQSVAFWCNPISGHATLYWYQQILGQGPKLLIQFQNNGVVDDSQLPKDRFSAERLKGVDSTLKIQPAKLEDSAVYLCASSLVGSGELFFGEGSRLTVL.

This chain links TRBV5-4 with TRBJ1-2; 9 bases are a match to TRBD1. This CDR3 has 15 residues. The germline gives CDR1 SGHNT, CDR2 YYREEE (reference sequence). V was clipped by 0 bases and J by 7 bases; unmatched bases: 7. DNA of the CDR3: TGTGCCAGCAGCTTGGGGGGGACAGGGAACACTGGCTACACCTTC. Translation gives CASSLGGTGNTGYTF.

This chain links TRBV18 with TRBJ1-6, with unresolved D. The V end lost 3 bases, the J end lost 0 bases, and 15 bases lay between the germline ends. Germline V gene data show CDR1 as KGHSH and CDR2 as LQKENI. The CDR3 is made up of 18 amino acids. CDR3 residues: CASSPSSVSGSYNSPLHF. DNA of the CDR3: TGTGCCAGCTCACCGAGCTCCGTCTCAGGCTCCTATAATTCACCCCTCCACTTT. The entire variable domain, with the rest obtained from reference TRBV18 and TRBJ1-6, is as follows: NAGVMQNPRHLVRRRGQEARLRCSPMKGHSHVYWYRQLPEEGLKFMVYLQKENIIDESGMPKERFSAEFPKEGPSILRIQQVVRGDSAAYFCASSPSSVSGSYNSPLHFGNGTRLTVT.

The gene calls are TRBV18 and TRBJ1-5, with D unresolved. This CDR3 is 12 amino acids long. The V end was cut by 3 bases, the J end by 10 bases, with 10 bases between. Looked up from germline, CDR1 is KGHSH and CDR2 is LQKENI. CDR3 in amino acids: CASSPSGLPQHF. The CDR3 coding sequence is TGTGCCAGCTCACCGTCTGGGTTACCCCAGCATTTT.

The chain combines TRBV7-9 with TRBJ2-2, with 7 bases identical to TRBD1. Germline lookup yields CDR1 SEHNR and CDR2 FQNEAQ (reference sequence). V shed 5 bases and J 4 bases; nucleotides not matched to a gene: 10. This CDR3 contains 16 residues. This CDR3 reads CASSRRGQGITGELFF. CDR3 nucleotide sequence: TGTGCCAGCAGCCGAAGGGGGCAGGGAATCACCGGGGAGCTGTTTTTT.

The V and J genes are TRBV6-6 and TRBJ1-1; TRBD1 might be the D (5 bases). The germline gives CDR1 MNHNY, CDR2 SVGAGI (reference sequence). V lost 6 bases and J 7 bases, leaving 15 bases between the germline ends. The CDR3 has 13 residues. CDR3 protein: CASSVQVKGEAFF. In nucleotides, the CDR3 is TGTGCCAGCAGCGTACAGGTTAAAGGTGAAGCTTTCTTT.

The table lists this clone with a few counts. This chain's CDR3 is CASSSQRFRETQYF. The CDR3, as DNA: TGTGCCAGCAGTTCACAGAGGTTTCGGGAGACCCAGTACTTC. The V gene is TRBV27, the J gene TRBJ2-5; no definite D call. The length of the CDR3 is 14 residues. V was trimmed by 4 bases and J by 5 bases, leaving 14 bases between them. CDR1 and CDR2 (germline): MNHEY, SMNVEV (reference sequence).

The chain links TRBV5-1 to TRBJ2-5, with 10 bases that match TRBD1. CDR3 size: 14 residues. Trimming at V came to 4 bases and at J to 5 bases, leaving 5 bases not matched to a gene. Germline values: CDR1 SGHRS, CDR2 YFSETQ. Here the CDR3 reads CASSRDRGIETQYF. CDR3 nucleotides: TGCGCCAGCAGCAGGGACAGGGGAATTGAGACCCAGTACTTC.

The sample holds one count of this clone. The V call is TRBV6-5, the J call TRBJ1-1; D is perhaps TRBD1 (5 bases). Germline V gene lookup returns CDR1 MNHEY and CDR2 SVGAGI. The V end was cut by 0 bases, the J end by 2 bases, with 13 bases between. The CDR3 extends over 16 amino acids. The CDR3 nucleotides read TGTGCCAGCAGTTACTCTATCGACAGATTAAACACTGAAGCTTTCTTT. Protein product: CASSYSIDRLNTEAFF.

This chain uses TRBV11-2 with TRBJ1-5; D gene unclear. Germline V lookup: CDR1 SGHAT, CDR2 FQNNGV. The CDR3 sequence is 13 residues long. V dropped 2 bases and J dropped 4 bases, with 6 bases sitting between them. The DNA for the CDR3 is TGTGCCAGCAGCTTAAGAAGGAATCAGCCCCAGCATTTT. Translated: CASSLRRNQPQHF.